This passage covers 9 T cell receptor beta chains from one sample sequenced in a study of identical twins. MiXCR, run by TCRdb on the 5' RACE reads, gives a single entry per CDR3 protein. The data hold 450,000 or so distinct CDR3 sequences, with 12% to 15% observed a single time. The sample also formed part of further work on yellow fever vaccine responses in identical twins.

Sequencing was done on a sample of CD4+ T cells sorted from blood. These receptors originate from a woman younger than 35 in good health.

This clonotype occurred many times. V and J are TRBV7-3 and TRBJ2-2, with D possibly matching TRBD1 (5 bases). Trimming pared 5 bases from V and 1 base from J, leaving 14 bases between. The CDR3 consists of 16 residues. Germline loops: CDR1 SGHTA, CDR2 FQGTGA. In nucleotides, the CDR3 is TGTGCCAGCAGCCTTGGTCCGGACAAGAACACCGGGGAGCTGTTTTTT. Protein: CASSLGPDKNTGELFF.

Only one count was recorded for this clonotype. The gene calls are TRBV6-1 and TRBJ1-1; maybe TRBD1 (6 bases). Germline-derived CDR1 and CDR2 are MNHNS and SASEGT. This CDR3 has 15 residues. V was trimmed by 6 bases and J by 1 base, leaving 15 bases between them. The CDR3 reads CASRLTGSGNTEAFF. In nucleotides, the CDR3 is TGTGCCAGCAGACTGACAGGCTCTGGGAACACTGAAGCTTTCTTT.

This clonotype appeared many times. The CDR3 DNA reads TGTGCCAGCAGAAAGACAGGGGGAGGGGAGACCCAGTACTTC. Encoded protein: CASRKTGGGETQYF. This rearrangement joins TRBV28 to TRBJ2-5; 9 positions agree with TRBD1. Germline V gene lookup returns CDR1 MDHEN and CDR2 SYDVKM. The V segment lost 6 bases and the J segment 5 bases; nucleotides outside the gene matches: 7. This CDR3 contains 14 residues.

This clonotype was observed many times. This sequence joins TRBV4-1 and TRBJ2-3; D remains unclear. V lost 1 base and J lost 1, with 6 bases in between. CDR1 MGHRA and CDR2 YSYEKL come from the germline V gene. The length of the CDR3 is 14 residues. The CDR3 sequence: CASSQVGGTDTQYF. In DNA form, the CDR3 reads TGCGCCAGCAGCCAAGTTGGAGGCACAGATACGCAGTATTTT.

The chain recombines TRBV4-2 with TRBJ2-5, with 8 bases lining up with TRBD2. Per germline, CDR1 LGHNA and CDR2 YNFKEQ. The junction had 6 bases not matched to a gene; V was cut back by 1 base and J by 2 bases. This CDR3 is built from 16 residues. CDR3 nucleotides: TGTGCCAGCAGCCAAGTTGGTAGCGGGACACAAGAGACCCAGTACTTC. Translated: CASSQVGSGTQETQYF.

This clonotype was counted only a few times. The chain joins TRBV2 to TRBJ2-1, with 8 bases lining up with TRBD2. V dropped 6 bases and J dropped 6; count of bases not matched to a gene: 10. The CDR3 is 15 amino acids. From germline, CDR1 is SNHLY and CDR2 FYNNEI. Here the CDR3 reads CASSHKSGLANEQFF. The CDR3 DNA follows: TGTGCCAGCAGCCACAAATCAGGACTAGCCAATGAGCAGTTCTTC. Full variable domain (missing parts from reference TRBV2 and TRBJ2-1): EPEVTQTPSHQVTQMGQEVILRCVPISNHLYFYWYRQILGQKVEFLVSFYNNEISEKSEIFDDQFSVERPDGSNFTLKIRSTKLEDSAMYFCASSHKSGLANEQFFGPGTRLTVL.

J is TRBJ2-7 and V is TRBV20-1; 9 nucleotides agree with TRBD2. The CDR3 is made up of 13 amino acids. V lost 6 bases to trimming and J lost 5 bases; unmatched junction nucleotides: 8. The germline V gene has CDR1 DFQATT and CDR2 SNEGSKA (reference sequence). CDR3: CSATGTSQHEQYF. CDR3 nucleotides: TGCAGTGCCACAGGGACTAGCCAACACGAGCAGTACTTC.

The rearrangement joins TRBV7-2 to TRBJ1-5, with D perhaps TRBD1 (6 bases). CDR3 length: 15 amino acids. Per germline, CDR1 SGHTA and CDR2 FQGNSA. V was shortened by 3 bases and J by 0 bases, with 9 bases between the two germline ends. The CDR3 coding sequence is TGTGCCAGCAGCTTCAGGGGTTATAGCAATCAGCCCCAGCATTTT. It encodes CASSFRGYSNQPQHF.

This clonotype was observed a few times. The rearrangement uses TRBV7-3 and TRBJ2-2; D is uncertain. The CDR3 spans 16 residues. CDR1 is SGHTA and CDR2 is FQGTGA in the germline V gene. Trimming cost V 0 bases and J 1 base, with 9 bases left between them. The CDR3 spells CASSLTLARNTGELFF. The CDR3 DNA reads TGTGCCAGCAGCTTAACGTTGGCCAGGAACACCGGGGAGCTGTTTTTT.